Reported below is one T cell receptor (beta chain). The target antigen is unknown. These data come from a study of Tregs in tolerant kidney transplant recipients. Study observations and caveats: Donor-specific Treg expansion exceeded global Treg expansion in tolerant patients, suggesting antigen drive. Validation in larger populations is needed because few patients were studied. Biological reproducibility was not directly addressed in this study. Tregs expanded with activated donor B cells seemed most donor-specific.

The table came from immunoSEQ multiplex PCR; TCRdb's copy has only in-frame clones and leaves some out. This table holds 75,000 to 100,000 clones, approximately 93% found once. Recipients received nonmyeloablative bone marrow transplants from related graft donors, with transient mixed chimerism. The TCR comes from a human patient who received a combined kidney and bone marrow transplant. Some T cells here may be from the graft donor. The material was CD4+ T cells from blood (PBMCs), obtained 12 months after the transplant.

Here the CDR3 reads CASHPSGVTGELFF. The CDR3, as DNA: TGTGCCAGCCACCCGTCAGGGGTCACCGGGGAGCTGTTTTTT. The chain is built from TRBV6-1 and TRBJ2-2; TRBD1 might be the D (6 bases). Trimming pared 8 bases from V and 4 bases from J, leaving 14 bases between. The germline V gene has CDR1 MNHNS and CDR2 SASEGT. The CDR3 length is 14 residues.